The 8 T cell receptor beta chains in this list originate from one sample, sequenced in a study of blood T cell repertoires in COVID-19. Some clones are missing from TCRdb's copy, which holds only in-frame ones; the method was immunoSEQ multiplex PCR. The sample holds roughly 160,000 clones, over 90% seen once. The specimen was peripheral blood. The receptors stem from a man aged 50-60 years with acute or convalescent COVID-19.

The rearrangement links TRBV4-2 to TRBJ1-4; 10 bases match TRBD1. Trimming cost V 1 base and J 7 bases; bases outside gene matches: 6. The CDR3 loop spans 16 amino acids. Germline values: CDR1 LGHNA, CDR2 YNFKEQ. This CDR3 reads CASSQATGGVGEKLFF. CDR3 coding DNA: TGTGCCAGCAGCCAAGCGACAGGGGGCGTAGGTGAAAAACTGTTTTTT.

The chain uses TRBV7-9 and TRBJ2-5, with D possibly TRBD1 on 6 matching bases. Between the trimmed V and J ends, which lost 5 bases and 0 bases, there was a span of 13 bases. This CDR3 is 15 amino acids long. CDR1 and CDR2 (germline): SEHNR, FQNEAQ (reference sequence). The CDR3 DNA reads as TGTGCCAGCAGCGCCCGGGACACATACCAAGAGACCCAGTACTTC. It codes for CASSARDTYQETQYF.

The rearrangement links TRBV18 to TRBJ2-5; 11 nucleotides agree with TRBD2. The germline gives CDR1 KGHSH, CDR2 LQKENI. Trimming at V came to 6 bases and at J to 5 bases, leaving 14 bases not matched to a gene. The CDR3 loop spans 17 amino acids. The CDR3 reads CASSSQGTSGGGETQYF. Written as DNA, the CDR3 is TGTGCCAGCTCGTCTCAGGGTACTAGCGGGGGAGGGGAGACCCAGTACTTC.

The V call is TRBV11-2, the J call TRBJ2-7, with 7 bases that match TRBD1. This CDR3 is 14 amino acids long. V lost 5 bases and J lost 7; bases outside the gene matches: 11. CDR1 SGHAT and CDR2 FQNNGV come from the germline V gene. The CDR3 is CASSPIQGSREQYF. For the CDR3, the DNA is TGTGCCAGCAGCCCAATACAGGGGTCGAGAGAGCAGTACTTC.

This chain connects TRBV5-4 to TRBJ2-7; no definite D call. Looked up from germline, CDR1 is SGHNT and CDR2 is YYREEE (reference sequence). The CDR3 has 16 amino acids. The V end lost 4 bases, the J end lost 3 bases, and 20 bases lay between the germline ends. The CDR3 is CASSPALGPAVYEQYF. The CDR3 coding sequence is TGTGCCAGCAGCCCGGCGTTGGGCCCCGCAGTCTACGAGCAGTACTTC.

This chain joins TRBV7-9 and TRBJ2-7; TRBD1 is a possible D gene (6 bases). Germline V gene lookup returns CDR1 SEHNR and CDR2 FQNEAQ (reference sequence). The CDR3 length is 17 residues. V lost 5 bases to trimming and J lost 5 bases, with 25 bases between them. The CDR3 DNA follows: TGTGCCAGCAGCCCGATTCCGGAACAGGGTTCTAGTAACGAGCAGTACGTC. This encodes CASSPIPEQGSSNEQYV.

The chain uses TRBV27 and TRBJ1-5; D might be TRBD1 (5 bases). The CDR3 runs to 17 residues. Germline CDR1 reads MNHEY; CDR2 reads SMNVEV (reference sequence). V lost 2 bases and J 0 bases, leaving 14 bases between the germline ends. The CDR3 protein is CASSLGRTPNSNQPQHF. The DNA of the CDR3 is TGTGCCAGCAGTTTAGGGAGGACACCAAATAGCAATCAGCCCCAGCATTTT.

This chain joins TRBV4-2 and TRBJ2-2; the match to TRBD2 covers 14 bases. V shed 3 bases, J shed 5 bases, and the junction held 8 bases outside the gene matches. From germline, CDR1 is LGHNA and CDR2 YNFKEQ. This CDR3 contains 18 residues. The CDR3 DNA sequence: TGTGCCAGCAGCCAGGCCGGGACTAGCGGGAGTCGGACCGGGGAGCTGTTTTTT. Its protein is CASSQAGTSGSRTGELFF.